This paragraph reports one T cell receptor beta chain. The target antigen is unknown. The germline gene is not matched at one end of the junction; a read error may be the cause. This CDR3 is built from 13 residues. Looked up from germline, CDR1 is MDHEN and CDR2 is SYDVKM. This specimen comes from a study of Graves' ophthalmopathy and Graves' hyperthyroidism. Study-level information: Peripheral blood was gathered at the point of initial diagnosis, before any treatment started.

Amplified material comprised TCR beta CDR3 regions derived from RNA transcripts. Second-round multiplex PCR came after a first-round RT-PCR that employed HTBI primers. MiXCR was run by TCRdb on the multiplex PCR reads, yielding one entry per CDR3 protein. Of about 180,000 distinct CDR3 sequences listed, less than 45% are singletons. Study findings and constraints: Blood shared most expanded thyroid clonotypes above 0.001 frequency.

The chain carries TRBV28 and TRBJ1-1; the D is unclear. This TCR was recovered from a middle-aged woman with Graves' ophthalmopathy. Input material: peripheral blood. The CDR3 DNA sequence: TGTGCCACCAGTGACCCCGCAATTATCGGAGCTTTCTTT. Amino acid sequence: CATSDPAIIGAFF.